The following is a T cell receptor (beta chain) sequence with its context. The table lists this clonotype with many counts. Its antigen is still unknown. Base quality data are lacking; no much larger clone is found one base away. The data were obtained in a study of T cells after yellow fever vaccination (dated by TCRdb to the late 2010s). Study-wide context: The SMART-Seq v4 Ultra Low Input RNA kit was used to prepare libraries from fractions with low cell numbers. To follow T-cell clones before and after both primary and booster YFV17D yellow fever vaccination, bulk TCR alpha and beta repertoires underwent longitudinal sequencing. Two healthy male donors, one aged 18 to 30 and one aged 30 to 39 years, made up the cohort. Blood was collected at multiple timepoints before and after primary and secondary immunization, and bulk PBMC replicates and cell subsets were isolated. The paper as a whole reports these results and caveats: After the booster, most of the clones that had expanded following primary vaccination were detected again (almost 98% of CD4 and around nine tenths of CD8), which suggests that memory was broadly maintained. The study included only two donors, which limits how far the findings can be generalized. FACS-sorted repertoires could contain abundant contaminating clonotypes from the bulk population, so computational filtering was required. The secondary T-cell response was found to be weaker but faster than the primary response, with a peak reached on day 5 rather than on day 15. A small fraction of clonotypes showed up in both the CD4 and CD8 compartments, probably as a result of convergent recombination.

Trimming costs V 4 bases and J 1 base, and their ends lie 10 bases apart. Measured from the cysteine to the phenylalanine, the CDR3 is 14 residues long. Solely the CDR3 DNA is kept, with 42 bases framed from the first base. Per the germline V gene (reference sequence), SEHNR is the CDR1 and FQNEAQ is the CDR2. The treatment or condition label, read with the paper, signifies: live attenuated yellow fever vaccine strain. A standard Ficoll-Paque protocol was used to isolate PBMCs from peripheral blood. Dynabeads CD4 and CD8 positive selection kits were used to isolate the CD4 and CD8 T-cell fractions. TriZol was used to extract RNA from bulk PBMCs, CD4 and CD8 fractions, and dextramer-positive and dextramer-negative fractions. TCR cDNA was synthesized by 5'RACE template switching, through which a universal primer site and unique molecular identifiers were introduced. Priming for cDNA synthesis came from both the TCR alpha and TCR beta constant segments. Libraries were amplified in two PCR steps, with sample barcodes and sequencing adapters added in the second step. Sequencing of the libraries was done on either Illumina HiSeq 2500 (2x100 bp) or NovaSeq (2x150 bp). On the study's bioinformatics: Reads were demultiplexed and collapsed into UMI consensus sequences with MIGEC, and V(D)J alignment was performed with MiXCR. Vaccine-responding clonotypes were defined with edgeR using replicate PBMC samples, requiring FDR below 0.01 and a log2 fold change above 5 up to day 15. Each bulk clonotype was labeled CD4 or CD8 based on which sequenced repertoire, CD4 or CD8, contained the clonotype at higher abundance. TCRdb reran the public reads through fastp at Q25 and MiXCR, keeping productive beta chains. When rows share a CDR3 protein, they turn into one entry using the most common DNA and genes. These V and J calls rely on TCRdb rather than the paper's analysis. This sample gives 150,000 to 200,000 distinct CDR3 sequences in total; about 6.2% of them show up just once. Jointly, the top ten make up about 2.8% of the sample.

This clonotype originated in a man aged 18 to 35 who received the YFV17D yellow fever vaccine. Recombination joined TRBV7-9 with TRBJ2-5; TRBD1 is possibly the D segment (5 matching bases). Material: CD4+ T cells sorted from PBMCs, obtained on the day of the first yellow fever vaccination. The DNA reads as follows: TGTGCCAGCAGCTCCAGGGTTCTCCAAGAGACCCAGTACTTC. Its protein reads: CASSSRVLQETQYF. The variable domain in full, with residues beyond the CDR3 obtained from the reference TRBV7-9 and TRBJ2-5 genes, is DTGVSQNPRHKITKRGQNVTFRCDPISEHNRLYWYRQTLGQGPEFLTYFQNEAQLEKSRLLSDRFSAERPKGSFSTLEIQRTEQGDSAMYLCASSSRVLQETQYFGPGTRLLVL.